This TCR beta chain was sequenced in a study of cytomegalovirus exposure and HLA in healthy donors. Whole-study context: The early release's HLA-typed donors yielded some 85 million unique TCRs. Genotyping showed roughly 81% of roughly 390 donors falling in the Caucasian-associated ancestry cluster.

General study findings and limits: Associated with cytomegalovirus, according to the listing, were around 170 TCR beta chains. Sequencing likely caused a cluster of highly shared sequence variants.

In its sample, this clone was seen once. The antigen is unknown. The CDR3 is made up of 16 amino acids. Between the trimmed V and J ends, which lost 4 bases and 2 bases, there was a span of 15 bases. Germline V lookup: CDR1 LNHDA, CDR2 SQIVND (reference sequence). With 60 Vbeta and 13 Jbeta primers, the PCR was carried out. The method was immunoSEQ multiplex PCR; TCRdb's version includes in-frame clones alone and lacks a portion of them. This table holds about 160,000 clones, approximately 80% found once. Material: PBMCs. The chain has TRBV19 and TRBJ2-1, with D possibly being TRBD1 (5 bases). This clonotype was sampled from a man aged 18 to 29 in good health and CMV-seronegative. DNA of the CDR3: TGTGCCAGTAGTACCCGGTCCTCACAGGCCTACAATGAGCAGTTCTTC. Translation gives CASSTRSSQAYNEQFF.